The 19 T cell receptor beta chains reported below all come from one sample, sequenced in a study of cytomegalovirus exposure and HLA in healthy donors. PCR amplification relied on 60 Vbeta primers (plus 13 Jbeta primers). The assay was immunoSEQ multiplex PCR, and TCRdb's table has in-frame clones only and misses some. Of some 150,000 clones listed, 65% to 80% were seen once; the top ten hold around 1.9%. The sample comprised PBMCs. The receptors come from a man aged 35 to 55 in good health and CMV-seronegative.

This clone was counted once. J is TRBJ2-2 and V is TRBV6-6; TRBD1 matches 10 bases. Trimming at V came to 4 bases and at J to 4 bases, leaving 3 bases not matched to a gene. Looked up from germline, CDR1 is MNHNY and CDR2 is SVGAGI (reference sequence). CDR3 length equals 15 residues. The CDR3 DNA is TGTGCCAGCAGTTCGGGACAGGGGCGCACCGGGGAGCTGTTTTTT. Protein sequence: CASSSGQGRTGELFF.

The chain couples TRBV7-2 to TRBJ2-5, with TRBD1 identical over 7 bases. CDR3 length: 15 amino acids. Germline values: CDR1 SGHTA, CDR2 FQGNSA. The V and J ends lost 3 bases and 7 bases, in that order; junction bases with no gene match: 11. The CDR3 region is CASSFRQGSVGTQYF. The CDR3 DNA follows: TGTGCCAGCAGCTTTCGACAGGGATCCGTGGGGACCCAGTACTTC. Together with reference TRBV7-2 and TRBJ2-5, the CDR3 gives the full variable domain: GAGVSQSPSNKVTEKGKDVELRCDPISGHTALYWYRQSLGQGLEFLIYFQGNSAPDKSGLPSDRFSAERTGGSVSTLTIQRTQQEDSAVYLCASSFRQGSVGTQYFGPGTRLLVL.

The chain recombines TRBV11-3 with TRBJ2-1; D might be TRBD2 (6 bases). CDR1 is SGHNT and CDR2 is YENEEA in the germline V gene. Trimming pared 4 bases from V and 9 bases from J, leaving 16 bases between. The CDR3 totals 14 residues. CDR3 nucleotides: TGTGCCAGCAGCTCCCCGCGGGGCGTTGCTGAGCAGTTCTTC. It codes for CASSSPRGVAEQFF.

DNA for the CDR3: TGTGCCAGCAGCGTAGAACGGGACAGGGGTAGTGGCATTCAGTACTTC. Amino acid sequence: CASSVERDRGSGIQYF. V gene TRBV9 combines with J gene TRBJ2-4; 10 nucleotides match TRBD1. The ends lost 0 bases at V and 9 bases at J; junction bases unmatched: 9. This CDR3 is built from 16 residues. Germline loops: CDR1 SGDLS, CDR2 YYNGEE.

This sequence joins TRBV18 and TRBJ2-5, with no clear D. V was trimmed by 2 bases and J by 4 bases, leaving 17 bases between them. Germline CDR1 is KGHSH and CDR2 is LQKENI. CDR3 size: 16 residues. CDR3 coding DNA: TGTGCCAGCTCACCATCGTTAGCCGTCTCAGCAGAGACCCAGTACTTC. As protein: CASSPSLAVSAETQYF.

This sequence joins TRBV4-3 and TRBJ2-1; D is ambiguous. The CDR3 has 18 residues. The germline CDR1 and CDR2 sequences are LGHNA and YSLEER. V lost 0 bases, J lost 5 bases, and 20 bases lay in between. CDR3 sequence reads: CASSQDPQFQIQNNEQFF. The DNA of the CDR3 is TGCGCCAGCAGCCAAGATCCCCAGTTCCAGATTCAAAACAATGAGCAGTTCTTC.

The chain uses TRBV7-2 and TRBJ2-7; D remains ambiguous. Looked up from germline, CDR1 is SGHTA and CDR2 is FQGNSA. CDR3 length: 14 amino acids. V dropped 8 bases and J dropped 1 base, with 15 bases sitting between them. The CDR3 loop is CASGKRKNSYEQYF. For the CDR3, the DNA is TGTGCCAGCGGCAAGAGGAAAAATTCCTACGAGCAGTACTTC.

The rearrangement uses TRBV11-2 and TRBJ1-5; maybe TRBD1 (5 bases). Germline-derived CDR1 and CDR2 are SGHAT and FQNNGV. The CDR3 is 15 amino acids. The V end lost 1 base, the J end lost 2 bases, and 9 bases lay between the germline ends. The chain's CDR3 is CASSLGGFGNQPQHF. The CDR3 bases are TGTGCCAGCAGCTTAGGGGGCTTTGGCAATCAGCCCCAGCATTTT. The full variable domain, with the rest looked up from reference TRBV11-2 and TRBJ1-5, is EAGVAQSPRYKIIEKRQSVAFWCNPISGHATLYWYQQILGQGPKLLIQFQNNGVVDDSQLPKDRFSAERLKGVDSTLKIQPAKLEDSAVYLCASSLGGFGNQPQHFGDGTRLSIL.

V and J are TRBV19 and TRBJ2-7; D may be TRBD2 (6 bases). Between the trimmed V and J ends, which lost 3 bases and 6 bases, there was a span of 12 bases. CDR3 length equals 13 residues. The germline gives CDR1 LNHDA, CDR2 SQIVND (reference sequence). In nucleotides, the CDR3 is TGTGCCAGTAGTATGGGACTCCAGGGCGAGCAGTACTTC. The encoded protein is CASSMGLQGEQYF.

Regarding this clone: The junction differs from germline at one of its ends, possibly a read error. Other nucleotide sequences from this sample produce the same CDR3. The gene calls are TRBV5-1 and TRBJ2-1, with 9 bases aligning to TRBD1. Germline values: CDR1 SGHRS, CDR2 YFSETQ. The CDR3 is 14 residues long. CDR3 nucleotides: TGTGCCAGCAGCTTGGTACAGGGGGCGCATGAGCAGTTCTTC. Encoded protein: CASSLVQGAHEQFF.

V usage is TRBV5-6 and J usage is TRBJ2-2, with D possibly being TRBD2 (5 bases). From germline, CDR1 is SGHDT and CDR2 YYEEEE. The CDR3 has 15 amino acids. Between the trimmed V and J ends, which lost 2 bases and 4 bases, there was a span of 12 bases. This chain's CDR3 is CASSFIATITGELFF. CDR3 DNA: TGTGCCAGCAGCTTCATAGCGACAATCACCGGGGAGCTGTTTTTT.

In its sample, this clone was seen a few times. The CDR3 DNA follows: TGCGCCAGCAGCTTGTATAACGGAGTCTACGAGCAGTACTTC. Protein: CASSLYNGVYEQYF. This chain links TRBV5-1 with TRBJ2-7; D not certain. Looked up from germline, CDR1 is SGHRS and CDR2 is YFSETQ. The CDR3 has 14 amino acids. Trimming took off 1 base at V and 3 bases at J, with 11 bases between the two ends.

The chain links TRBV10-3 to TRBJ1-5; D uncertain. The CDR3 sequence is 12 residues long. CDR1 and CDR2 (germline): ENHRY, SYGVKD. The V gene lost 3 bases and the J gene lost 4 bases, with 4 bases spanning the gap. DNA for the CDR3: TGTGCCATCAGTGAACAAAATCAGCCCCAGCATTTT. Translation: CAISEQNQPQHF.

V gene TRBV28 combines with J gene TRBJ2-5, with D perhaps TRBD2 (6 bases). The length of the CDR3 is 12 residues. Germline CDR1 is MDHEN and CDR2 is SYDVKM. Trimming removed 5 bases at V and 5 bases at J, with 9 bases between. CDR3 in amino acids: CASSRGSETQYF. The CDR3 nucleotides are TGTGCCAGCAGTCGGGGGTCGGAGACCCAGTACTTC.

The sample holds one count of this clone. V and J are TRBV5-1 and TRBJ1-4, with 8 bases lining up with TRBD1. Germline V CDR1 and CDR2: SGHRS, YFSETQ. This CDR3 spans 15 amino acids. The V segment lost 4 bases and the J segment 7 bases; nucleotides outside the gene matches: 9. The CDR3, as DNA: TGCGCCAGCAGCCCAGCAGGGACAGGATCTGAAAAACTGTTTTTT. Amino acids: CASSPAGTGSEKLFF.

CDR3 region: CASSADRWQETQYF. The CDR3 region has the DNA TGTGCCAGCTCAGCGGACAGGTGGCAAGAGACCCAGTACTTC. V is TRBV18 and J is TRBJ2-5; 7 bases are shared with TRBD1. Per germline, CDR1 KGHSH and CDR2 LQKENI. The CDR3 has 14 residues. Trimming cost V 5 bases and J 2 bases; bases outside gene matches: 5. The entire variable domain, with the rest obtained from reference TRBV18 and TRBJ2-5, is as follows: NAGVMQNPRHLVRRRGQEARLRCSPMKGHSHVYWYRQLPEEGLKFMVYLQKENIIDESGMPKERFSAEFPKEGPSILRIQQVVRGDSAAYFCASSADRWQETQYFGPGTRLLVL.

This clone was counted only a few times. The chain has TRBV25-1 and TRBJ2-5; the D gene is possibly TRBD2 (5 bases). Between the trimmed V and J ends, which lost 0 bases and 2 bases, there was a span of 10 bases. The CDR3 is 15 amino acids. Germline loops: CDR1 MGHDK, CDR2 SYGVNS. The CDR3 nucleotides are TGTGCCAGCAGTGAATATATCGGGGTACAAGAGACCCAGTACTTC. Its translation: CASSEYIGVQETQYF.

This chain joins TRBV7-9 and TRBJ2-7, with 8 bases fitting TRBD2. The CDR3 length is 13 residues. Germline CDR1 is SEHNR and CDR2 is FQNEAQ (reference sequence). V shed 2 bases, J shed 6 bases, and the junction held 3 bases outside the gene matches. CDR3 nucleotides: TGTGCCAGCAGCTTAAATGCGGGGGGCGAGCAGTACTTC. Translating it yields CASSLNAGGEQYF. Variable domain in full (rest from reference TRBV7-9 and TRBJ2-7): DTGVSQNPRHKITKRGQNVTFRCDPISEHNRLYWYRQTLGQGPEFLTYFQNEAQLEKSRLLSDRFSAERPKGSFSTLEIQRTEQGDSAMYLCASSLNAGGEQYFGPGTRLTVT.

This chain uses TRBV10-3 with TRBJ2-7; tentatively, D is TRBD1 (6 bases). There are 17 residues in the CDR3. Germline V gene data show CDR1 as ENHRY and CDR2 as SYGVKD. V was trimmed by 1 base and J by 1 base, leaving 17 bases between them. The CDR3 nucleotides read TGTGCCATCAGTGAGTACTACTCAGGGGCGGATTCCTACGAGCAGTACTTC. Translated: CAISEYYSGADSYEQYF.